The 18 T cell receptor beta chains in this list originate from one sample, sequenced in a study of CD8+CD57+ T cells in acquired aplastic anemia. The study profiled TCR beta VDJ and CDR3 using genomic DNA as template. TCRdb re-analysed the reads in MiXCR, keeping a single row per CDR3 protein. The sample has 200,000 or so distinct CDR3 sequences; less than 65% are singletons. The sequenced sample consisted of sorted CD4+, CD8+, or CD8+CD57+ T cells (not recorded which) from PBMCs. These receptor sequences come from a human donor with severe aplastic anemia or a healthy control (not recorded which).

The chain is built from TRBV5-4 and TRBJ2-5; 9 nucleotides align to TRBD2. The CDR3 is 16 residues long. Trimming cost V 0 bases and J 0 bases; bases outside gene matches: 3. Germline V CDR1 and CDR2: SGHNT, YYREEE (reference sequence). This chain's CDR3 is CASSLGSGGYQETQYF. The CDR3 DNA reads as TGTGCCAGCAGCTTGGGGAGCGGGGGGTACCAAGAGACCCAGTACTTC.

Remarks on this clonotype: At one end the junction does not follow the germline gene, possibly because of a read error. V usage is TRBV4-1 and J usage is TRBJ2-1, with TRBD2 identical over 10 bases. Germline V gene lookup returns CDR1 MGHRA and CDR2 YSYEKL. The CDR3 is 15 amino acids. The CDR3 loop reads CASSQGSGGYNEQFF. The CDR3 DNA reads TGCGCCAGCAGCCAAGGTAGCGGGGGGTACAACGAGCAGTTCTTC.

This clonotype has a count of ten or more. V usage is TRBV12-3 or TRBV12-4 and J usage is TRBJ1-2; D remains unclear. V was cut by 6 bases and J by 5 bases, with 16 bases left in between. This CDR3 is 14 amino acids long. In nucleotides, the CDR3 is TGTGCCAGCAGCCCCTCATTGGCATCATATGGCTACACCTTC. Protein: CASSPSLASYGYTF.

This clonotype was found many times. The chain couples TRBV6-2 or TRBV6-3 to TRBJ2-7; D is uncertain. The germline V and J ends were trimmed by 7 bases and 2 bases, with 12 bases remaining between them. Per germline, CDR1 MNHEY and CDR2 SVGEGT. The CDR3 extends over 13 amino acids. CDR3 residues: CASTPSVTYEQYF. CDR3 in DNA: TGTGCCAGCACCCCCAGCGTCACCTACGAGCAGTACTTC.

The chain has TRBV7-3 and TRBJ2-7; possible D gene TRBD1, 5 bases. The CDR3 has 13 amino acids. Germline-derived CDR1 and CDR2 are SGHTA and FQGTGA. Trimming pared 5 bases from V and 3 bases from J, leaving 11 bases between. The CDR3: CASSQGGLYEQYF. CDR3 nucleotides: TGTGCCAGCAGCCAGGGTGGTCTCTACGAGCAGTACTTC.

This clonotype was found once. This chain uses TRBV7-2 with TRBJ2-5; D gene ambiguous. CDR1 and CDR2 (germline): SGHTA, FQGNSA. The CDR3 length is 14 residues. Deletions cut 5 bases from V and 7 bases from J, with 17 bases between. CDR3 bases: TGTGCCAGCAGCCAAGATCTGGTCGGGCGGACCCAGTACTTC. Translation: CASSQDLVGRTQYF.

This clonotype showed up many times. V is TRBV20-1 and J is TRBJ1-5; D gene unclear. Trimming cost V 4 bases and J 0 bases, with 13 bases left between them. Germline loops: CDR1 DFQATT, CDR2 SNEGSKA (reference sequence). This CDR3 has 15 amino acids. The CDR3 is CSAKNWGYSNQPQHF. The CDR3, as DNA: TGCAGTGCTAAAAACTGGGGTTATAGCAATCAGCCCCAGCATTTT.

The chain has TRBV11-1 and TRBJ2-1; D not resolved. The CDR3 has 14 amino acids. Germline assignment: CDR1 SGHAT and CDR2 FQDESV (reference sequence). V was cut by 1 base and J by 8 bases, with 12 bases left in between. The CDR3 is CASSLGSVIHEQFF. DNA of the CDR3: TGTGCCAGCAGCTTAGGTTCAGTTATACATGAGCAGTTCTTC. The full variable domain, rest sourced from reference TRBV11-1 and TRBJ2-1, is EAEVAQSPRYKITEKSQAVAFWCDPISGHATLYWYRQILGQGPELLVQFQDESVVDDSQLPKDRFSAERLKGVDSTLKIQPAELGDSAMYLCASSLGSVIHEQFFGPGTRLTVL.

The chain couples TRBV7-3 to TRBJ1-4; D remains ambiguous. Germline V gene sequence: CDR1 SGHTA, CDR2 FQGTGA. V was pared by 2 bases and J by 5 bases, with 9 bases between. The CDR3 covers 14 residues. This CDR3 is CASSLWVPNEKLFF. For the CDR3, the DNA is TGTGCCAGCAGCTTATGGGTACCGAATGAAAAACTGTTTTTT. Full variable domain (rest looked up from reference TRBV7-3 and TRBJ1-4): GAGVSQTPSNKVTEKGKYVELRCDPISGHTALYWYRQSLGQGPEFLIYFQGTGAADDSGLPNDRFFAVRPEGSVSTLKIQRTERGDSAVYLCASSLWVPNEKLFFGSGTQLSVL.

This clonotype was seen a few times. This chain joins TRBV24-1 and TRBJ2-1; D may be TRBD1 (8 bases). V shed 3 bases and J shed 8 bases, with 19 bases lying between them. This CDR3 has 16 residues. CDR1 and CDR2 (germline): KGHDR, SFDVKD. CDR3 sequence: CATSDPTGGGQDEQFF. CDR3 bases: TGTGCCACCAGTGATCCCACGGGCGGGGGACAGGATGAGCAGTTCTTC.

This clonotype has more than one count but fewer than ten. This rearrangement joins TRBV15 to TRBJ1-6; D gene unclear. CDR1 and CDR2 (germline): LNHNV, YYDKDF (reference sequence). V shed 3 bases and J shed 8 bases, with 8 bases lying between them. The CDR3 extends over 13 amino acids. CDR3 nucleotide sequence: TGTGCCACCAGCAGGCGGGAGGATTCACCCCTCCACTTT. As protein: CATSRREDSPLHF.

This rearrangement joins TRBV12-3 or TRBV12-4 to TRBJ2-2; no clear D gene. The CDR3 totals 13 residues. V shed 4 bases and J shed 5 bases, with 8 bases lying between them. The CDR3 here is CASSSIGTGELFF. The CDR3 DNA follows: TGTGCCAGCAGTTCTATAGGGACCGGGGAGCTGTTTTTT.

The chain has TRBV7-9 and TRBJ1-2; 10 positions agree with TRBD1. V shed 4 bases, J shed 8 bases, and the junction held 10 bases outside the gene matches. Germline CDR1 SEHNR, CDR2 FQNEAQ (reference sequence). CDR3 size: 15 residues. The CDR3 loop is CASSSTGTGASGYTF. The CDR3 nucleotides are TGTGCCAGCAGCTCAACCGGGACAGGGGCGAGCGGCTACACCTTC.

V is TRBV2 and J is TRBJ2-7; 7 bases fit TRBD1. Germline V gene lookup returns CDR1 SNHLY and CDR2 FYNNEI. The CDR3 runs 14 residues. J lost 0 bases, V lost 6 bases, and 5 bases had no gene match. CDR3 sequence: CASRWTGTSYEQYF. CDR3 DNA: TGTGCCAGCAGATGGACAGGCACCTCCTACGAGCAGTACTTC.

A note on this clonotype: The conserved phenylalanine or tryptophan normally closing the CDR3 is absent here, so this likely arose from a read error. The chain recombines TRBV10-3 with TRBJ1-2; possible D gene TRBD1, 5 bases. CDR3 length equals 14 residues. The germline V gene encodes CDR1 ENHRY and CDR2 SYGVKD. V dropped 7 bases and J dropped 0 bases, with 12 bases sitting between them. CDR3 amino acids: CAITQGSSNYGYTV. The CDR3 DNA follows: TGTGCCATCACCCAGGGAAGTTCTAACTATGGCTACACCGTC.

The chain carries TRBV29-1 and TRBJ2-1; the D gene is possibly TRBD2 (5 bases). V was clipped by 8 bases and J by 15 bases, with 17 bases between them. The CDR3 sequence is 10 residues long. CDR1 SQVTM and CDR2 ANQGSEA come from the germline V gene. CDR3 sequence: CSNGSGIRFF. The CDR3 DNA sequence: TGCAGCAACGGGTCGGGGATACGGTTCTTC.

This clonotype turned up a few times. V is TRBV5-6 and J is TRBJ2-7; 7 nucleotides line up with TRBD1. The CDR3 loop spans 15 amino acids. V shed 4 bases and J 6 bases; nucleotides not matched to a gene: 13. Germline assignment: CDR1 SGHDT and CDR2 YYEEEE. The CDR3 here is CASSPGYGQAPEQYF. CDR3 sequence (DNA): TGTGCCAGCAGCCCGGGATATGGACAGGCCCCCGAGCAGTACTTC.

This clonotype has just a few counts. The rearrangement joins TRBV7-9 to TRBJ1-2; the match to TRBD1 covers 7 bases. V shed 5 bases, J shed 3 bases, and the junction held 6 bases outside the gene matches. CDR1 and CDR2 (germline): SEHNR, FQNEAQ (reference sequence). This CDR3 is 14 amino acids long. As DNA, the CDR3 is TGTGCCAGCAGCCATGGGACAGACTACTATGGCTACACCTTC. Protein sequence: CASSHGTDYYGYTF. The full variable domain, its missing parts supplied by reference TRBV7-9 and TRBJ1-2, is DTGVSQNPRHKITKRGQNVTFRCDPISEHNRLYWYRQTLGQGPEFLTYFQNEAQLEKSRLLSDRFSAERPKGSFSTLEIQRTEQGDSAMYLCASSHGTDYYGYTFGSGTRLTVV.